This TCR beta chain was identified during a study of CD8 T cells in ankylosing spondylitis. One entry per CDR3 protein results from TCRdb running MiXCR on the 5' RACE reads. The repertoire has about 540,000 distinct CDR3 sequences, 12% of them found once; the top ten carry approximately 7%. On this clonotype: The antigen remains undetermined.

Germline V gene data show CDR1 as SQVTM and CDR2 as ANQGSEA. CDR3 length equals 14 residues. V was pared by 5 bases and J by 4 bases, with 10 bases of the junction left unmatched. Study findings and constraints: A motif in TCR beta, a set of 8 or 9 highly homologous variants, appeared characteristic of ankylosing spondylitis blood. Reportedly, disease-linked clones are significantly enriched in ankylosing spondylitis patients' matched synovial fluid.

Material for sequencing was blood, either unsorted or a sorted T cell fraction (not recorded which). The sequence was collected from a male donor with ankylosing spondylitis. This chain joins TRBV29-1 and TRBJ1-2; 7 positions agree with TRBD1. In DNA, the CDR3 is TGCAGCGTTCGGCGGGCAGGGGGAATCTATGGCTACACCTTC. Amino acid sequence: CSVRRAGGIYGYTF.